One sample yielded the 26 T cell receptor beta chains listed below, sequenced in a study of blood T cells in healthy people across ages. The authors ran a second PCR of 7 to 11 cycles using a sample-barcoded 5' primer and a J-beta primer mix. TCRdb fed the 5' RACE reads into MiXCR, producing one record per CDR3 protein. This sample has some 640,000 distinct CDR3 sequences, with 45% to 50% found just once. Specimen: blood. Every receptor here comes from a woman aged 55-70 years in good health.

This clonotype showed up just once. One end of the junction varies from germline; a read error may be responsible. The rearrangement joins TRBV28 to TRBJ1-1; no clear D. Germline V CDR1 and CDR2: MDHEN, SYDVKM. This CDR3 contains 12 residues. The CDR3 DNA follows: TGTGCCAGCAGTCAGCGGAACGCTGAAGCTTTCTTT. Protein sequence: CASSQRNAEAFF.

The CDR3 here is CASSLAGSNGYTF. In DNA form, the CDR3 reads TGTGCCAGCAGCTTGGCGGGGTCGAATGGCTACACCTTC. The V and J genes are TRBV5-6 and TRBJ1-2; D uncertain. Trimming took off 0 bases at V and 6 bases at J, with 9 bases between the two ends. Per germline, CDR1 SGHDT and CDR2 YYEEEE. This CDR3 contains 13 residues.

This clonotype was seen only a few times. The CDR3 reads CSGSRGVNTEAFF. The CDR3 coding sequence is TGCAGCGGTAGCAGGGGGGTGAACACTGAAGCTTTCTTT. This chain links TRBV29-1 with TRBJ1-1, with 7 bases identical to TRBD1. With 7 bases clipped from V and 0 bases from J, the junction kept 5 bases outside the gene matches. CDR1 SQVTM and CDR2 ANQGSEA come from the germline V gene. The CDR3 loop spans 13 amino acids.

The CDR3 DNA is TGTGCCATCAGAAGGGGGTCTCCAGGGTACCACGAGCAGTACTTC. This codes for CAIRRGSPGYHEQYF. The chain employs TRBV10-3 and TRBJ2-7, with D possibly being TRBD1 (6 bases). The length of the CDR3 is 15 residues. V lost 6 bases and J 5 bases, leaving 20 bases between the germline ends. Germline CDR1 ENHRY, CDR2 SYGVKD.

This clonotype appeared a few times. The genes are TRBV7-2 and TRBJ2-1, with TRBD2 as a possible D gene (5 bases). The CDR3 runs to 18 residues. V dropped 2 bases and J dropped 7 bases, with 24 bases sitting between them. Germline values: CDR1 SGHTA, CDR2 FQGNSA. The CDR3 sequence: CASSLRRRVIAPDNEQFF. The CDR3 nucleotides are TGTGCCAGCAGCTTAAGGCGTAGGGTAATAGCGCCTGATAATGAGCAGTTCTTC.

The table lists this clonotype with a few counts. The V call is TRBV19, the J call TRBJ2-6; TRBD1 is a possible D gene (5 bases). CDR1 is LNHDA and CDR2 is SQIVND in the germline V gene (reference sequence). V lost 11 bases and J 0 bases, leaving 11 bases between the germline ends. The CDR3 covers 14 residues. CDR3 in amino acids: CASRASSGANVLTF. The DNA for the CDR3 is TGTGCCTCCAGGGCCAGCTCTGGGGCCAACGTCCTGACTTTC.

This clonotype has just a few counts. This chain joins TRBV7-2 and TRBJ2-4, with 10 positions matching TRBD2. This CDR3 is built from 16 residues. V lost 2 bases and J lost 12; bases outside the gene matches: 13. CDR1 is SGHTA and CDR2 is FQGNSA in the germline V gene. DNA of the CDR3: TGTGCCAGCAGCTTAAATGCCCGGACTAGCGGTCCTTATCAGTACTTC. The encoded protein is CASSLNARTSGPYQYF.

This sequence joins TRBV7-9 and TRBJ2-2; D may be TRBD2 (6 bases). This CDR3 has 14 residues. Trimming removed 6 bases from V and 9 bases from J, with 17 bases in between. CDR1 is SEHNR and CDR2 is FQNEAQ in the germline V gene (reference sequence). The CDR3 reads CASRPGTGVRELFF. The CDR3 nucleotides are TGTGCCAGCAGACCCGGGACTGGGGTCAGGGAGCTGTTTTTT.

The J gene is TRBJ1-1, the V gene TRBV29-1; TRBD1 might be the D (5 bases). This CDR3 contains 14 residues. Germline lookup yields CDR1 SQVTM and CDR2 ANQGSEA. The V gene lost 4 bases and the J gene lost 0 bases, with 12 bases spanning the gap. The CDR3 nucleotides read TGCAGCGTTGGGGGCGGGTCCATGAACACTGAAGCTTTCTTT. Protein product: CSVGGGSMNTEAFF.

The chain has TRBV28 and TRBJ2-7; 10 bases match TRBD2. Losses at the gene ends were 4 bases for V and 3 bases for J; bases not matched to a gene: 6. CDR3 length equals 15 residues. CDR1 MDHEN and CDR2 SYDVKM come from the germline V gene. The CDR3 nucleotides are TGTGCCAGCAGTTCTAGCGGGAGTAGTGTCTACGAGCAGTACTTC. It yields the protein CASSSSGSSVYEQYF.

CDR3 bases: TGCAGCGTTGAAGATGGGTCCGGGACCGGTTGTCAGCAGTACTTC. It codes for CSVEDGSGTGCQQYF. J is TRBJ2-7 and V is TRBV29-1; tentatively, D is TRBD1 or TRBD2 (5 bases each). CDR1 and CDR2 (germline): SQVTM, ANQGSEA. The CDR3 is 15 amino acids. Trimming removed 0 bases at V and 8 bases at J, with 20 bases between.

The chain links TRBV20-1 to TRBJ2-7, with D maybe TRBD2 (6 bases). Germline-derived CDR1 and CDR2 are DFQATT and SNEGSKA (reference sequence). Between the trimmed V and J ends, which lost 0 bases and 5 bases, there was a span of 17 bases. This CDR3 region has 15 residues. CDR3 DNA sequence: TGCAGTGCTAGAGATCCGGCGGGACTGTCAGACGAGCAGTACTTC. Amino acid sequence: CSARDPAGLSDEQYF.

CDR3 coding DNA: TGTGCCAGCAGTTTGGACCACACAGATACGCAGTATTTT. Translating gives CASSLDHTDTQYF. The chain employs TRBV12-3 or TRBV12-4 and TRBJ2-3, with unresolved D. The CDR3 runs to 13 residues. Trimming shortened V by 3 bases and J by 2 bases, and 6 bases separated the two germline ends.

Regarding this clonotype: The junction and the germline gene differ at one end; a read error may be behind it. The chain couples TRBV7-3 to TRBJ1-6; 7 bases line up with TRBD1. From germline, CDR1 is SGHTA and CDR2 FQGTGA. This CDR3 comprises 14 residues. CDR3 bases: TGTGCCAGCAGCTCGACAGGGCAGGGTTCACCCCCCCACTTT. This sequence encodes CASSSTGQGSPPHF.

This clonotype was counted at least ten times. J is TRBJ2-1 and V is TRBV20-1; tentative D call: TRBD2 (5 bases). Germline V gives CDR1 DFQATT, CDR2 SNEGSKA (reference sequence). V lost 1 base and J lost 0, with 13 bases in between. CDR3 length equals 16 residues. DNA of the CDR3: TGCAGTGCTAGAGGCCGGGCAGACTACTCCTACAATGAGCAGTTCTTC. This gives the protein CSARGRADYSYNEQFF.

In this sample, this clonotype turned up a few times. The CDR3: CSATHRGGQGYGYTF. CDR3 DNA: TGCAGTGCCACCCACCGAGGGGGACAGGGATATGGCTACACCTTC. The chain combines TRBV20-1 with TRBJ1-2, with TRBD1 matching 9 bases. The J segment lost 5 bases and the V segment lost 6 bases, leaving 13 bases of the junction unmatched. Per the germline V gene, CDR1 is DFQATT and CDR2 is SNEGSKA (reference sequence). The CDR3 totals 15 residues.

The chain employs TRBV4-3 and TRBJ2-3, with no clear D. Trimming stripped 0 bases from V and 4 bases from J, with 11 bases between. Germline CDR1 and CDR2: LGHNA and YSLEER. CDR3 length: 15 residues. In DNA, the CDR3 is TGCGCCAGCAGCCAAGAAGGCTATCTTCCAGATACGCAGTATTTT. Translation: CASSQEGYLPDTQYF.

This chain joins TRBV27 and TRBJ2-6, with D uncertain. The V end lost 0 bases, the J end lost 0 bases, and 9 bases lay between the germline ends. The CDR3 loop spans 17 amino acids. Germline-derived CDR1 and CDR2 are MNHEY and SMNVEV (reference sequence). The CDR3 DNA reads as TGTGCCAGCAGTTTATCGGTCAGCCGCTCTGGGGCCAACGTCCTGACTTTC. This sequence encodes CASSLSVSRSGANVLTF. The full variable domain, completed using reference TRBV27 and TRBJ2-6, is EAQVTQNPRYLITVTGKKLTVTCSQNMNHEYMSWYRQDPGLGLRQIYYSMNVEVTDKGDVPEGYKVSRKEKRNFPLILESPSPNQTSLYFCASSLSVSRSGANVLTFGAGSRLTVL.

The chain recombines TRBV6-1 with TRBJ1-2, with D tentatively TRBD1 (5 bases). CDR3 length equals 12 residues. CDR1 is MNHNS and CDR2 is SASEGT in the germline V gene. Between the trimmed V and J ends, which lost 2 bases and 8 bases, there was a span of 9 bases. CDR3 protein: CASSESRGGYTF. CDR3 DNA: TGTGCCAGCAGTGAATCGAGGGGCGGCTACACCTTC.

The chain has TRBV12-3 or TRBV12-4 and TRBJ2-2; unclear D gene. V was shortened by 10 bases and J by 5 bases, with 20 bases between the two germline ends. CDR3 length: 15 amino acids. In nucleotides, the CDR3 is TGTGCCACCCAAGCGTCCGGAGTCGGAACCGGGGAGCTGTTTTTT. Its translation is CATQASGVGTGELFF.

V usage is TRBV29-1 and J usage is TRBJ2-1; D call uncertain. Between the trimmed V and J ends, which lost 6 bases and 0 bases, there was a span of 12 bases. Per the germline V gene, CDR1 is SQVTM and CDR2 is ANQGSEA. This CDR3 has 14 residues. CDR3 DNA sequence: TGCAGCGTAGTTCGTCAGAGCTCCTACAATGAGCAGTTCTTC. Amino acid sequence: CSVVRQSSYNEQFF.

A few counts support this clonotype. It may be a read error: a sequence one base away is much more abundant. The V and J genes are TRBV6-2 or TRBV6-3 and TRBJ2-1; 10 bases are shared with TRBD2. The J call is in doubt because the DNA end fits TRBJ2-7 better. This CDR3 spans 17 amino acids. Per germline, CDR1 MNHEY and CDR2 SVGEGT. CDR3 in DNA: TGTGCCAGCAGGCTTCAAGCGGGAGGGAGCTCCTACAATGAGCAGTACTTC. The encoded protein is CASRLQAGGSSYNEQYF.

This clonotype showed up just a few times. This chain connects TRBV4-3 to TRBJ2-7, with D maybe TRBD2 (5 bases). CDR3 length equals 16 residues. V was clipped by 2 bases and J by 2 bases, with 16 bases between them. Germline loops: CDR1 LGHNA, CDR2 YSLEER. CDR3 region: CASSQFRRGAPYEQYF. In nucleotides, the CDR3 is TGCGCCAGCAGCCAATTCCGACGGGGTGCCCCCTACGAGCAGTACTTC.

The V call is TRBV7-8, the J call TRBJ2-7; 8 bases match TRBD1. This CDR3 has 14 amino acids. Germline CDR1 and CDR2: SGHVS and FQNEAQ. V lost 7 bases to trimming and J lost 2 bases; unmatched junction nucleotides: 7. DNA of the CDR3: TGTGCCAGCAACCACAGGGGGACCCCCTACGAGCAGTACTTC. Its protein is CASNHRGTPYEQYF. The whole variable domain, filled in from reference TRBV7-8 and TRBJ2-7, reads GAGVSQSPRYKVAKRGQDVALRCDPISGHVSLFWYQQALGQGPEFLTYFQNEAQLDKSGLPSDRFFAERPEGSVSTLKIQRTQQEDSAVYLCASNHRGTPYEQYFGPGTRLTVT.

The rearrangement links TRBV9 to TRBJ2-5, with 9 positions matching TRBD2. Germline V lookup: CDR1 SGDLS, CDR2 YYNGEE. This CDR3 is built from 16 residues. The V and J ends lost 0 bases and 11 bases, in that order; junction bases with no gene match: 14. DNA of the CDR3: TGTGCCAGCAGCGTAGGTATGTTAGCGGGAGTGGATGAGCAGTACTTC. Its protein is CASSVGMLAGVDEQYF.

This clonotype was detected a few times. The chain couples TRBV20-1 to TRBJ1-2; no firm D call. V was shortened by 2 bases and J by 5 bases, with 9 bases between the two germline ends. Germline CDR1 DFQATT, CDR2 SNEGSKA (reference sequence). The CDR3 runs to 12 residues. CDR3 DNA sequence: TGCAGTGCTAGATATCAAGGTTATGGCTACACCTTC. It codes for CSARYQGYGYTF.